These 6 T cell receptor beta chains were sequenced from one sample in a study of CD8 T cells in ankylosing spondylitis. MiXCR, applied by TCRdb to the 5' RACE reads, yields one record per CDR3 protein. The table includes more than 200,000 distinct CDR3 sequences, about 24% detected once. Sequenced sample: blood, either unsorted or a sorted T cell fraction (not recorded which). These receptors all stem from a male donor with ankylosing spondylitis or in good health (not recorded which).

This clonotype came up many times. The chain is built from TRBV28 and TRBJ2-2; no firm D call. Germline V gene sequence: CDR1 MDHEN, CDR2 SYDVKM. The V end was cut by 5 bases, the J end by 1 base, with 5 bases between. This CDR3 has 13 amino acids. CDR3 DNA sequence: TGTGCCAGCAGTCCTCAGAACACCGGGGAGCTGTTTTTT. Residues: CASSPQNTGELFF.

Only a few counts were recorded for this clonotype. The chain has TRBV20-1 and TRBJ2-5; 8 bases line up with TRBD1. The CDR3 runs 12 residues. Germline values: CDR1 DFQATT, CDR2 SNEGSKA (reference sequence). V lost 5 bases to trimming and J lost 7 bases; unmatched junction nucleotides: 6. The CDR3 nucleotides read TGCAGTGCTGGGGGGACAGGCGGGACCCAGTACTTC. This codes for CSAGGTGGTQYF.

The rearrangement links TRBV20-1 to TRBJ2-1; 8 bases agree with TRBD1. The ends lost 4 bases at V and 4 bases at J; junction bases unmatched: 3. Germline V gene sequence: CDR1 DFQATT, CDR2 SNEGSKA (reference sequence). The CDR3 contains 13 residues. The CDR3 DNA follows: TGCAGTGCTATGGGGGACAGGTACAATGAGCAGTTCTTC. Protein: CSAMGDRYNEQFF.

The chain joins TRBV5-5 to TRBJ2-7, with D possibly TRBD2 on 6 matching bases. Germline loops: CDR1 SGHKS, CDR2 YYEKEE (reference sequence). V lost 0 bases and J 0 bases, leaving 10 bases between the germline ends. This CDR3 is 15 amino acids long. Written as DNA, the CDR3 is TGTGCCAGCAGCTTGGCCAGCGGGTACTCCTACGAGCAGTACTTC. Protein sequence: CASSLASGYSYEQYF.

This clonotype showed up many times. The chain carries TRBV21-1 and TRBJ2-1; the table calls TRBD2, which could not be checked here. TRBV21-1 is given as a pseudogene. The length of the CDR3 is 17 residues. The CDR3 nucleotides read TGTGCCAGTCTACTAGCGGGGGGGCTTAAGGCCTACAATGAGCAGTTCTTC. The encoded protein is CASLLAGGLKAYNEQFF.

The chain is built from TRBV10-3 and TRBJ1-1, with TRBD1 matching over 8 bases. The CDR3 runs to 14 residues. Germline V CDR1 and CDR2: ENHRY, SYGVKD. V was pared by 7 bases and J by 3 bases, with 7 bases of the junction left unmatched. The DNA for the CDR3 is TGTGCCATCACCATCGGACAGGGAGACACTGAAGCTTTCTTT. Protein product: CAITIGQGDTEAFF.